This T cell receptor (beta chain) was captured in a study of Ad26.COV2.S vaccination and SARS-CoV-2 variants. As for the study in general: By the intramuscular route, Ad26.COV2.S was given once, or twice 56 days apart. Whole-study findings and limits: Spike-specific TCR breadth was greater in vaccine than placebo recipients.

In germline, CDR1 is MNHEY, CDR2 SMNVEV (reference sequence). With 4 bases clipped from V and 4 bases from J, the junction kept 10 bases outside the gene matches. This CDR3 comprises 16 residues. Clones were sequenced by immunoSEQ multiplex PCR, and TCRdb holds only the in-frame ones, with some missing. In the table there are roughly 450,000 clones, 80% to 95% of which are singletons. Turning to this clone: Its target is unknown.

Treatment specified: around 19 received Ad26.COV2.S at low or high dose, single or two shots; roughly five received placebo; per-sample allocation not given. Sampling took place 63 days after the first vaccine or placebo injection. The administered vaccine (an Ad26 vector) expressed Wuhan-strain SARS-CoV-2 spike. Sequenced here: peripheral blood, sampled in a trial of Ad26.COV2.S vaccine versus placebo. This chain connects TRBV27 to TRBJ2-5, with 9 bases fitting TRBD1. This clonotype was obtained from a person aged 18-60 years who received the Ad26.COV2.S COVID-19 vaccine or a placebo. CDR3 sequence: CASSYKTGGKLETQYF. CDR3 DNA sequence: TGTGCCAGCAGTTATAAGACAGGGGGGAAATTAGAGACCCAGTACTTC.